The clone carrying this TCR beta chain was seen ten or more times. Its target is unknown. The library came from three nested PCR rounds adapted from ARM-PCR protocols. One entry per CDR3 protein, called by TCRdb with MiXCR from the multiplex PCR reads. In the table there are about 76,000 distinct CDR3 sequences, less than 75% of which are singletons. The germline V gene encodes CDR1 SGHTA and CDR2 FQGTGA. The CDR3 is 15 amino acids. Trimming removed 4 bases from V and 7 bases from J; junction bases left unmatched: 2. The template was RNA from unsorted bulk tissue. This record belongs to a study of tumor and adjacent non-tumor tissue in lung cancer. Broader study findings: TCR diversity was significantly greater in tumor than normal lung tissue.

The chain couples TRBV7-3 to TRBJ2-1; 15 bases align to TRBD2. The TCR sequence derives from an older woman with non-small cell lung cancer. Specimen: lung tumor tissue. CDR3 residues: CASSWTSGRVNEQFF. The CDR3, as DNA: TGTGCCAGCAGCTGGACTAGCGGGAGGGTAAATGAGCAGTTCTTC.